Presented here are 16 T cell receptor beta chains from one specimen sequenced in a study of Graves' ophthalmopathy and Graves' hyperthyroidism. Researchers took RNA transcripts and amplified TCR beta CDR3 regions from them. HTBI primers primed a first-round RT-PCR, and a second-round multiplex PCR followed. MiXCR, run by TCRdb on the multiplex PCR reads, gives a single entry per CDR3 protein. The top ten hold approximately 7.7% of the sample, which has about 620,000 distinct CDR3 sequences, about 20% seen once. What was sequenced was peripheral blood. These TCRs come from a woman under 30 with stable Graves' hyperthyroidism. Some clones in this sample may be carry-over from other donors' samples.

Ten or more counts support this clonotype. The gene calls are TRBV7-2 and TRBJ2-5; 11 nucleotides agree with TRBD2. Germline lookup yields CDR1 SGHTA and CDR2 FQGNSA. This CDR3 region has 18 residues. The trim removed 1 base at V and 1 base at J, leaving 8 bases unmatched. The CDR3 region is CASSLGYVLAGAQETQYF. The CDR3 DNA reads TGTGCCAGCAGCTTAGGCTACGTACTAGCGGGGGCCCAAGAGACCCAGTACTTC.

This clonotype was seen repeatedly, ten times or more. The chain is built from TRBV7-2 and TRBJ2-7, with 7 bases lining up with TRBD2. In germline, CDR1 is SGHTA, CDR2 FQGNSA. V was pared by 5 bases and J by 2 bases, with 9 bases of the junction left unmatched. CDR3 length: 15 residues. The CDR3 here is CASSPAAGATYEQYF. The CDR3 bases are TGTGCCAGCAGCCCCGCGGCGGGAGCAACCTACGAGCAGTACTTC.

This clonotype has ten or more counts. The rearrangement joins TRBV12-3 or TRBV12-4 to TRBJ1-2; no clear D. There are 14 residues in the CDR3. Trimming removed 5 bases from V and 3 bases from J, with 13 bases in between. CDR3 coding DNA: TGTGCCAGCAGTCTTTTGGCCCAAGACTATGGCTACACCTTC. Translation gives CASSLLAQDYGYTF.

This clonotype was picked up many times. The V gene is TRBV28, the J gene TRBJ2-6, with D unclear. Germline lookup yields CDR1 MDHEN and CDR2 SYDVKM. The length of the CDR3 is 15 residues. V lost 10 bases to trimming and J lost 0 bases, with 13 bases between them. The CDR3 nucleotides read TGTGCCACTTCAAGACCGGGCTCTGGGGCCAACGTCCTGACTTTC. Translated, it gives CATSRPGSGANVLTF.

This chain uses TRBV12-3 or TRBV12-4 with TRBJ2-5; TRBD2 agrees at 8 bases. This CDR3 has 16 amino acids. V lost 8 bases to trimming and J lost 5 bases; unmatched junction nucleotides: 16. CDR3 sequence: CASSPRGGAGAETQYF. The CDR3 nucleotides read TGTGCCAGCTCACCACGTGGGGGAGCGGGGGCCGAGACCCAGTACTTC.

The V call is TRBV12-3 or TRBV12-4, the J call TRBJ2-5, with 9 bases aligning to TRBD2. The CDR3 loop spans 14 amino acids. Losses at the gene ends were 6 bases for V and 3 bases for J; bases not matched to a gene: 5. The CDR3 nucleotides are TGTGCCAGCAGCGACCGGACTAGCGAAGAGACCCAGTACTTC. Translated: CASSDRTSEETQYF.

This clonotype was seen many times. The CDR3 DNA follows: TGCAGCGTCGGGAGTATCTCCATGAACACTGAAGCTTTCTTT. Protein sequence: CSVGSISMNTEAFF. The chain joins TRBV29-1 to TRBJ1-1; D is unresolved. V was shortened by 6 bases and J by 0 bases, with 14 bases between the two germline ends. CDR3 length: 14 amino acids. CDR1 and CDR2 from the germline V gene are SQVTM and ANQGSEA.

This clonotype turned up a few times. J is TRBJ1-3 and V is TRBV4-1; D is unclear. Trimming shortened V by 0 bases and J by 0 bases, and 12 bases separated the two germline ends. The CDR3 totals 17 residues. The germline CDR1 and CDR2 sequences are MGHRA and YSYEKL. CDR3 in amino acids: CASSQDQYRDSGNTIYF. The CDR3 DNA reads as TGCGCCAGCAGCCAAGATCAATACCGGGACTCTGGAAACACCATATATTTT.

The rearrangement uses TRBV15 and TRBJ2-7; D remains unclear. Germline V gene data show CDR1 as LNHNV and CDR2 as YYDKDF (reference sequence). V dropped 4 bases and J dropped 7 bases, with 14 bases sitting between them. This CDR3 comprises 13 residues. CDR3 coding DNA: TGTGCCACCAGCACTCCCGGGCTGGGGGAGCAGTACTTC. As protein: CATSTPGLGEQYF.

This clonotype showed up many times. The CDR3 DNA reads TGTGCCGCCTGGACAGGGGCAAGTAACTATGGCTACACCTTC. Protein product: CAAWTGASNYGYTF. The chain employs TRBV10-3 and TRBJ1-2; 9 bases align to TRBD1. Trimming at V came to 11 bases and at J to 1 base, leaving 8 bases not matched to a gene. CDR1 and CDR2 (germline): ENHRY, SYGVKD. The CDR3 has 14 amino acids.

This clonotype occurred many times. The V gene is TRBV6-2 or TRBV6-3, the J gene TRBJ2-7, with D perhaps being TRBD1 or TRBD2 (5 bases each). The CDR3 contains 15 residues. Looked up from germline, CDR1 is MNHEY and CDR2 is SVGEGT. V was shortened by 2 bases and J by 2 bases, with 13 bases between the two germline ends. The CDR3 DNA sequence: TGTGCCAGCAGTTACAGTCTAAGAGGGGCCTACGAGCAGTACTTC. This encodes CASSYSLRGAYEQYF.

This clonotype was counted ten times or more. J is TRBJ1-2 and V is TRBV12-3 or TRBV12-4; 8 positions match TRBD1. After removal of 5 bases from V and 4 bases from J, the junction contained 6 bases not matched to a gene. This CDR3 is 14 amino acids long. The CDR3: CASSPTGATYGYTF. CDR3 bases: TGTGCCAGCAGTCCGACAGGGGCGACCTATGGCTACACCTTC.

The sample holds a few counts of this clonotype. CDR3 protein: CASSSGFRNQPQHF. In DNA form, the CDR3 reads TGTGCCAGCAGTTCAGGGTTTCGCAATCAGCCCCAGCATTTT. The chain carries TRBV6-5 and TRBJ1-5; perhaps TRBD1 as D (5 bases). The germline CDR1 and CDR2 sequences are MNHEY and SVGAGI. The CDR3 covers 14 residues. Trimming left V 4 bases short and J 2 bases short, with 9 bases between.

This clonotype was seen repeatedly, ten times or more. The chain combines TRBV6-5 with TRBJ2-5, with D uncertain. Germline V CDR1 and CDR2: MNHEY, SVGAGI. Trimming took off 3 bases at V and 5 bases at J, with 10 bases between the two ends. CDR3 length: 13 amino acids. The CDR3 protein is CASSYWVGETQYF. The CDR3 nucleotides read TGTGCCAGCAGTTATTGGGTTGGGGAGACCCAGTACTTC.

This clonotype was found many times. The CDR3 is CASSPETGKNGYTF. The CDR3 DNA follows: TGTGCCAGCAGCCCCGAGACAGGGAAGAATGGCTACACCTTC. This chain connects TRBV7-2 to TRBJ1-2, with 7 nucleotides matching TRBD1. The CDR3 extends over 14 amino acids. The germline V gene encodes CDR1 SGHTA and CDR2 FQGNSA. V lost 5 bases to trimming and J lost 6 bases; unmatched junction nucleotides: 9.

The chain uses TRBV29-1 and TRBJ1-1; D perhaps matches TRBD1 (5 bases). CDR1 and CDR2 from the germline V gene are SQVTM and ANQGSEA. The CDR3 runs 13 residues. V lost 1 base, J lost 6 bases, and 12 bases lay in between. The DNA of the CDR3 is TGCAGCGTTGAAGGGGATGGGGCACCTGAAGCTTTCTTT. Translating it yields CSVEGDGAPEAFF.